The clone carrying this T cell receptor beta chain was seen just once. What it binds is unknown. 13 Jbeta primers and 60 Vbeta primers were used for the PCR. Authors' analysis steps: In a later analysis, 80 million to 100 million unique TCR beta chains included roughly 11 million shared by two or more donors. Data came from immunoSEQ multiplex PCR; TCRdb stores just in-frame clones and leaves some out. That table furnishes V, J and clone size, whereas the DNA furnished D and trimming. Found here are 60,000 to 85,000 clones, around three quarters of them singletons; the top ten hold 3% to 4%. This sample was taken from a study of cytomegalovirus exposure and HLA in healthy donors. Study outcomes and limitations: Looking again later, the authors saw that most CMV-associated TCR beta chains seemed HLA-restricted. The authors judged a highly shared variant cluster likely a sequencing artifact.

Germline loops: CDR1 MRHNA, CDR2 SNTAGT. The CDR3 consists of 13 residues. Trimming removed 6 bases at V and 2 bases at J, with 9 bases between. This chain connects TRBV6-4 to TRBJ2-3; a weak D match, TRBD1 (6 bases). Sequenced sample: PBMCs. The source is a man aged 35 to 55 in good health and CMV-seronegative. The CDR3 DNA reads TGTGCCAGCAGAGGACAGTCCACAGATACGCAGTATTTT. Translated, it gives CASRGQSTDTQYF.